Following are 6 T cell receptor beta chains from one sample sequenced in a study of CD8 T cells in Susac syndrome. A quantity of about 0.5 to 1 ug RNA underwent reverse transcription using random hexamers. TCRdb processed the immunoSEQ multiplex PCR reads anew with MiXCR; each CDR3 protein has one entry. The sample has some 170,000 distinct CDR3 sequences; roughly 94% are singletons. The source material was CD4+ T cells from PBMCs. The receptors originated from a human donor with Susac syndrome.

This chain joins TRBV7-2 and TRBJ1-1, with D maybe TRBD1 (5 bases). Germline lookup yields CDR1 SGHTA and CDR2 FQGNSA. The V end lost 7 bases, the J end lost 1 base, and 13 bases lay between the germline ends. The CDR3 has 14 residues. In DNA form, the CDR3 reads TGTGCCAGCATCCAAGGCAGGGCGAACACTGAAGCTTTCTTT. This encodes CASIQGRANTEAFF.

This rearrangement joins TRBV30 to TRBJ2-3; tentatively, D is TRBD2 (5 bases). CDR3 length: 14 residues. Germline V CDR1 and CDR2: GTSNPN, SVGIG (reference sequence). The V and J ends lost 3 bases and 5 bases respectively, with 15 bases between them. The CDR3, as DNA: TGTGCCTGGAGAGAGGGAGTATCTTTAGATACGCAGTATTTT. Amino acid sequence: CAWREGVSLDTQYF. The full variable domain, completed using reference TRBV30 and TRBJ2-3, is SQTIHQWPATLVQPVGSPLSLECTVEGTSNPNLYWYRQAAGRGLQLLFYSVGIGQISSEVPQNLSASRPQDRQFILSSKKLLLSDSGFYLCAWREGVSLDTQYFGPGTRLTVL.

This rearrangement joins TRBV7-8 to TRBJ2-5, with D possibly TRBD2 on 5 matching bases. CDR1 SGHVS and CDR2 FQNEAQ come from the germline V gene. CDR3 size: 15 residues. V dropped 5 bases and J dropped 2 bases, with 15 bases sitting between them. CDR3 protein: CASSPRRGKQETQYF. DNA of the CDR3: TGTGCCAGCAGCCCCCGCCGAGGGAAACAAGAGACCCAGTACTTC.

This chain joins TRBV20-1 and TRBJ1-1, with TRBD1 matching 7 bases. From germline, CDR1 is DFQATT and CDR2 SNEGSKA (reference sequence). This CDR3 is built from 14 residues. V shed 1 base, J shed 5 bases, and the junction held 7 bases outside the gene matches. As DNA, the CDR3 is TGCAGTGCTAGAGCGAGGGGGCTGGGAACTGAAGCTTTCTTT. Translating it yields CSARARGLGTEAFF.

The chain carries TRBV6-2 or TRBV6-3 and TRBJ1-6; D perhaps matches TRBD1 (6 bases). The CDR3 contains 18 residues. The germline V gene encodes CDR1 MNHEY and CDR2 SVGEGT. V was trimmed by 0 bases and J by 8 bases, leaving 20 bases between them. The CDR3 DNA reads as TGTGCCAGCAGTTACTCGTCGTACAGGGTCTCTACGGATTCACCCCTCCACTTT. As protein: CASSYSSYRVSTDSPLHF.

This clonotype is a singleton in its sample. The CDR3 sequence is CSVPGTVRGTEAFF. Here the CDR3 DNA reads TGCAGCGTTCCTGGGACAGTCCGGGGGACTGAAGCTTTCTTT. V and J are TRBV29-1 and TRBJ1-1; 7 bases are a match to TRBD1. The CDR3 has 14 amino acids. Per the germline V gene, CDR1 is SQVTM and CDR2 is ANQGSEA. Trimming cost V 5 bases and J 5 bases; bases outside gene matches: 11.